One and the same sample provided the 5 T cell receptor beta chains below, sequenced in a study of blood T cell repertoires in COVID-19 (dated by TCRdb to 2018 to 2021). Library preparation was by the immunoSEQ multiplex PCR assay. TCRdb provides this immuneACCESS table in a form limited to in-frame rearrangements. Some clones are lacking; in checked studies, under half of them reflect an unresolved V gene, and why the rest are absent is not known. This sample comprises approximately 300,000 clones, roughly nine tenths of them detected only once. About 6% of the sample is in the top ten clones. The sample was PBMCs or T cells enriched from blood (not recorded which). All receptors come from a woman between 25 and 40 years old who had recovered from COVID-19.

The V and J genes are TRBV10-3 and TRBJ1-5; D possibly corresponds to TRBD1 (5 bases). V was pared by 10 bases and J by 0 bases, with 13 bases between. The CDR3 has 14 amino acids. Germline assignment: CDR1 ENHRY and CDR2 SYGVKD. CDR3 nucleotide sequence: TGTGCCACCCAGGGAGGATATAGCAATCAGCCCCAGCATTTT. Translation: CATQGGYSNQPQHF.

The chain's CDR3 is CASSIGAGPGAEKLFF. Written as DNA, the CDR3 is TGTGCCAGTAGTATAGGGGCGGGACCCGGGGCTGAAAAACTGTTTTTT. The rearrangement joins TRBV19 to TRBJ1-4, with D possibly matching TRBD1 (5 bases). V was shortened by 1 base and J by 7 bases, with 16 bases between the two germline ends. CDR1 is LNHDA, CDR2 SQIVND, per germline (reference sequence). CDR3 length equals 16 residues.

The genes are TRBV5-1 and TRBJ1-1; 7 nucleotides align to TRBD1. This CDR3 region has 13 residues. CDR1 is SGHRS and CDR2 is YFSETQ in the germline V gene. V was pared by 9 bases and J by 0 bases, with 5 bases of the junction left unmatched. In nucleotides, the CDR3 is TGCGCCACCTCGGGACAGATGAACACTGAAGCTTTCTTT. The encoded protein is CATSGQMNTEAFF.

V usage is TRBV18 and J usage is TRBJ2-3, with 9 positions matching TRBD2. The CDR3 contains 18 residues. Germline V CDR1 and CDR2: KGHSH, LQKENI. V was pared by 1 base and J by 3 bases, with 11 bases of the junction left unmatched. Written as DNA, the CDR3 is TGTGCCAGCTCACCACTGAGCCGACTAGCGGCGATTACAGATACGCAGTATTTT. This gives the protein CASSPLSRLAAITDTQYF.

This sequence joins TRBV7-2 and TRBJ2-2, with TRBD1 matching over 9 bases. In germline, CDR1 is SGHTA, CDR2 FQGNSA. The CDR3 has 16 residues. J gave up 4 bases and V 5 bases, and 8 bases lay outside the gene matches. CDR3 DNA sequence: TGTGCCAGCAGCCCGCGACAGGGGGAGAGCACCGGGGAGCTGTTTTTT. Translation gives CASSPRQGESTGELFF.